This TCR beta chain was observed in a study of blood T cells in healthy people across ages (dated by TCRdb to the mid-2010s). Regarding the complete study: In model experiments, roughly one uniquely barcoded TCR beta cDNA molecule per two T cells was captured by template switching. For two donors (one aged 18 to 29 and one aged 80 or older), the study analyzed two additional independent replicas of 1 million unique cDNA reads from the same blood draw. The study measured age-related changes in TCR beta repertoire diversity using deep sequencing normalized with unique cDNA molecular identifiers. To avoid experimental bias, donors of different ages were randomly spread across the sequencing lanes. Four age groups were formed from the donors: young (average approximately 15 years), middle-aged (approximately 40), aged (roughly 59) and long-lived (about 80).

The CDR3 covers 15 residues, taking in both the cysteine and the phenylalanine. Only the CDR3 DNA is retained, 45 bases long and in frame from the first base. Looking up the germline V gene (reference sequence) yields CDR1 DFQATT and CDR2 SNEGSKA. Libraries came from 5' RACE. Sequencing relied on an Illumina HiSeq 2500. The second PCR ran for roughly 7 to 12 cycles and used a J-beta primer mix along with a sample-barcoded 5' primer. A unique molecular identifier was introduced onto each TCR beta cDNA molecule by a template-switch 5' adaptor carrying 12 random nucleotides. Each sample yielded at least 3 million CDR3-containing paired-end reads. First-strand cDNA synthesis was performed from all RNA using the Mint cDNA synthesis kit, with priming by a TRBC-specific oligonucleotide. After uracil-DNA glycosylase treatment, a first 18-cycle PCR used universal primers M1SS and BC2_uni_R on all cDNA. Under the source paper's analysis protocol: Normalization of each sample was performed by random selection of 1 million high-quality reads, each carrying a distinct molecular identifier. Instead of being binned into consensus sequences, reads that shared molecular identifiers were thrown out. MiTCR, set to a Q25 quality threshold and the strictest error-elimination algorithm, was used for CDR3 identification, clonotype clustering and error correction. Lower-bound total TCR beta diversity was estimated with a nonparametric unseen species model using Euler transformation. TCRdb itself trimmed the public reads at Q25 with fastp, ran MiXCR and retained productive beta chains. Rows with a matching CDR3 protein are joined into one entry that keeps the most common DNA and genes. V and J calls and clone size were set by TCRdb, not the authors. The sample has hundreds of thousands of distinct CDR3 sequences on record, about 30% of them singletons. The ten largest make up 15% to 17% of the sample.

Donors were 30 to 45 systemically healthy Caucasian individuals from Russia aged about 6 to 100 years. Around 10 milliliters of peripheral blood were drawn from each donor into EDTA-treated Vacutainer tubes. PBMCs were isolated by Ficoll-Paque density-gradient centrifugation, with at least 6 million obtained per sample. Total RNA was extracted from PBMCs with Trizol reagent, with at least 5.5 micrograms obtained per sample. The percentages of naive CD45RAhigh/CD27high T cells were determined by flow cytometry on a PBMC aliquot from every donor. Broad study findings and their caveats: As age increased, observed TCR beta diversity per million T cells dropped in a roughly linear way, and a significant reduction was already evident by age about 40. The CMV infection status of donors was not known, potentially confounding age-related changes in expanded clonotypes. A strong correlation was found between observed TCR beta diversity and the percentage of naive T cells measured by flow cytometry. Estimates of total diversity based on one million sequenced T cells were considered lower bounds and underestimates. Bulk unsorted PBMC profiling prevented conclusive comparison of naive and antigen-experienced compartments. Compared with the aged group, the long-lived group had more naive CD4+ T cells, fewer expanded clones and increased TCR diversity, a pattern suggesting age selection.

This clonotype has a handful of counts. Its antigen is currently not known. This may be a read error, as it is one base from a much larger clone. The receptor was isolated from an elderly woman in good health. This receptor chain uses TRBV20-1 and TRBJ2-5; 7 middle bases align to TRBD1. The assigned J gene may be wrong: the sequence end matches TRBJ2-7 better. The sample was blood. The CDR3 here reads CSARLGQALGYEQYF. The DNA reads as follows: TGCAGTGCTCGACTCGGACAGGCTCTGGGCTACGAGCAGTACTTC.